This is a list of T cell receptor beta chains from one sample in a study of T cells after posttransplantation cyclophosphamide. Produced via immunoSEQ multiplex PCR; TCRdb's table is partial and in-frame only. The sample yields roughly 12,000 clones, 95% seen once. Sequencing input: naive CD8+ T cells sorted from PBMCs. These receptors all stem from a young man in good health and a related stem cell transplant donor. Both conserved end residues are part of each CDR3.

>TRBJ1-5|TRBV2
CASSWTGEGGNQPQHF
>TRBJ1-5|TRBV9
CASSVGGDLNQPQHF
>TRBJ1-1|TRBV6-1
CASTLLTGAGEAFF
>TRBJ1-5|TRBV6-6
CASSYDPTEYNQPQHF
>TRBJ1-5|TRBV28
CASSLWGDQPQHF
>TRBJ2-3|TRBV5-1
CASSLPWRGFTDTQYF
>TRBJ2-5|TRBV9
CASSASFEETQYF
>TRBJ1-1|TRBV27
CASSLLGAPEAFF
>TRBJ2-1|TRBV5-4
CASSGGTGGNEQFF
>TRBJ2-3|TRBV28
CASSSPPERAGLTDTQYF
>TRBJ2-1|TRBV6-5
CASSYGAGVNNEQFF
>TRBJ2-1|TRBV5-6
CASSLSPSGNEQFF
>TRBJ2-2|TRBV11-2
CASSLGARPTGELFF
>TRBJ1-2|TRBV5-4
CASSLAGGSANYYGYTF
>TRBJ2-7|TRBV7-9
CASSLPDRPTYEQYF
>TRBJ2-1|TRBV12-5
CASGPGGLAYNEQFF
>TRBJ1-3|TRBV9
CASSAEGASGNTIYF
>TRBJ2-7|TRBV27
CASSLAGPLSYEQYF
>TRBJ2-2|TRBV6-1
CASTGTSATTGELFF
>TRBJ1-5|TRBV28
CASSARGGGNQPQHF
>TRBJ1-1|TRBV19
CASSRLKEVDTEAFF
>TRBJ2-2|TRBV14
CASSYPQGRANTGELFF
>TRBJ2-2|TRBV23-1
CASSQSQLLRTGELFF
>TRBJ1-2|TRBV7-2
CASSLGYRGRTGYGYTF
>TRBJ1-1|TRBV7-9
CASSLDEGAVTEAFF